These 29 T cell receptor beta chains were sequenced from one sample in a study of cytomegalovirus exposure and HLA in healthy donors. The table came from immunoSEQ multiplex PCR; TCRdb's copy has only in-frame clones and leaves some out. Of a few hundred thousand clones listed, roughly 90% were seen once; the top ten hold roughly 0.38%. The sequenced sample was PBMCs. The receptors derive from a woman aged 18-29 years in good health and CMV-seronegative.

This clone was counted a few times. In DNA form, the CDR3 reads TGTGCCAGCAGCCCGTCGGCTAGGAGTCTCGAGCAGTACTTC. As protein: CASSPSARSLEQYF. The J gene is TRBJ2-7, the V gene TRBV7-9; no definite D call. V was cut by 5 bases and J by 6 bases, with 17 bases left in between. The CDR3 is 14 amino acids. Germline CDR1 SEHNR, CDR2 FQNEAQ (reference sequence).

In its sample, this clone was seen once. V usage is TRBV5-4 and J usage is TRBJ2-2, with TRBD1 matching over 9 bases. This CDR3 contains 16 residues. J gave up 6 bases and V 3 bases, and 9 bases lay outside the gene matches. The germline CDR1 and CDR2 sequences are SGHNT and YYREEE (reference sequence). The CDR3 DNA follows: TGTGCCAGCAGCTCCCAGGACAGGGGAGGGTCCGGGGAGCTGTTTTTT. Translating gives CASSSQDRGGSGELFF.

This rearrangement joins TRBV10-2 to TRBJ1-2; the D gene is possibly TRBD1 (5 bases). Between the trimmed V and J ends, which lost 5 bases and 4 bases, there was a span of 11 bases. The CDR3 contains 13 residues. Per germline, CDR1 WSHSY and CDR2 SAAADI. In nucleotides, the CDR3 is TGCGCCAGCAGTTCGGGGGTTGGCTATGGCTACACCTTC. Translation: CASSSGVGYGYTF.

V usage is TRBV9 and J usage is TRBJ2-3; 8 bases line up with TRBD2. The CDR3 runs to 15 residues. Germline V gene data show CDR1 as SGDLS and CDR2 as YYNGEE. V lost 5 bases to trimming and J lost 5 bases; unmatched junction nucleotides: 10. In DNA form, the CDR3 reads TGTGCCAGCAGTAGGGGCGGGGGGTTTCTAGATACGCAGTATTTT. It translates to CASSRGGGFLDTQYF. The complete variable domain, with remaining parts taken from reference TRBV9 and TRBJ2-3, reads DSGVTQTPKHLITATGQRVTLRCSPRSGDLSVYWYQQSLDQGLQFLIQYYNGEERAKGNILERFSAQQFPDLHSELNLSSLELGDSALYFCASSRGGGFLDTQYFGPGTRLTVL.

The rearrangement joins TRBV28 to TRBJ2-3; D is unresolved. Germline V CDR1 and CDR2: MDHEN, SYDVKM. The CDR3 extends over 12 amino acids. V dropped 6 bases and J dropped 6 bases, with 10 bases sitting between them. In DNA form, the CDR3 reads TGTGCCAGCAGCCTCGGGTTCGATACGCAGTATTTT. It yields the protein CASSLGFDTQYF.

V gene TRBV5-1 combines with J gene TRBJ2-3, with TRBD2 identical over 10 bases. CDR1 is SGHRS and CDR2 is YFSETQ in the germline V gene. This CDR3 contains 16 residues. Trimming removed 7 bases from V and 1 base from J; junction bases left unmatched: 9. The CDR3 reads CASSLTAGGRTDTQYF. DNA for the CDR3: TGCGCCAGCTCCCTCACAGCGGGGGGGCGCACAGATACGCAGTATTTT.

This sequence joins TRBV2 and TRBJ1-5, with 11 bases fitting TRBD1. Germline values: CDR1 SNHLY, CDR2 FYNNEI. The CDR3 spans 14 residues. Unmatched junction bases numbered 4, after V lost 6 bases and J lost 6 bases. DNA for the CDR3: TGTGCCAGCAGCGGACAGGGGGCTGTTCAGCCCCAGCATTTT. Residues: CASSGQGAVQPQHF.

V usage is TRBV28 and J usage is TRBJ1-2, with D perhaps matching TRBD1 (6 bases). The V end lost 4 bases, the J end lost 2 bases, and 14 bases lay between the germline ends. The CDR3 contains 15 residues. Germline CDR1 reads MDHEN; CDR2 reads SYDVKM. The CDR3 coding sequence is TGTGCCAGCAGTTCACAGGGAGGGGGAAACTATGGCTACACCTTC. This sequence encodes CASSSQGGGNYGYTF.

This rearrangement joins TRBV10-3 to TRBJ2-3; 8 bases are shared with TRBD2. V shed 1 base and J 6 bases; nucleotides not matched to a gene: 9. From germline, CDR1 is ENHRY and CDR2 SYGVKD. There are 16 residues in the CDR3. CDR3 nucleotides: TGTGCCATCAGTGAGTTCACTAGCGGACTCGCTGATACGCAGTATTTT. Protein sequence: CAISEFTSGLADTQYF.

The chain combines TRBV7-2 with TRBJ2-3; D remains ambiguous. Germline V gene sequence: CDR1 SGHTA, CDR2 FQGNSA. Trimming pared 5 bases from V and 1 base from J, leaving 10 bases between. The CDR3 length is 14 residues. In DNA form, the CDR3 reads TGTGCCAGCAGCCCTCCGAGCGGCACAGATACGCAGTATTTT. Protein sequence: CASSPPSGTDTQYF.

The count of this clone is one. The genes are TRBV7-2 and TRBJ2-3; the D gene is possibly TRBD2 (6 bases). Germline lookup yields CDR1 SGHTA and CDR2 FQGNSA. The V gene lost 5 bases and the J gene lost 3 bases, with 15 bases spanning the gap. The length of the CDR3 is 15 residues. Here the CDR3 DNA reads TGTGCCAGCAGCCTTAGACTAGAAAGGACAGATACGCAGTATTTT. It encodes CASSLRLERTDTQYF.

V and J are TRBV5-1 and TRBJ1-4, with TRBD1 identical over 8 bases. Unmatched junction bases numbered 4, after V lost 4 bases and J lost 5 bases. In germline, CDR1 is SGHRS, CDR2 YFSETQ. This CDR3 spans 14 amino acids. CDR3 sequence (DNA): TGCGCCAGCAGCAGACGGACAGGGAATGAAAAACTGTTTTTT. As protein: CASSRRTGNEKLFF.

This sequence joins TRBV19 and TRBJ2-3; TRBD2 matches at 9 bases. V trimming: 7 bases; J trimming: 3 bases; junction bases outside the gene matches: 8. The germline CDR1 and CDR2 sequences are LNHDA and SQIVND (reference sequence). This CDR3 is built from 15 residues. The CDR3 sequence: CASNERGAVTDTQYF. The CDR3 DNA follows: TGTGCCAGTAACGAGCGGGGGGCCGTTACAGATACGCAGTATTTT.

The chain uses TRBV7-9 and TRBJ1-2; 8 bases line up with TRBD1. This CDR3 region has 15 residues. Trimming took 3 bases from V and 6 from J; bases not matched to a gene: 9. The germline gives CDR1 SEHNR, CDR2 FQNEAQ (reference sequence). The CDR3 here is CASSFHRRDRNGYTF. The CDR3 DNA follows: TGTGCCAGCAGCTTCCACCGACGGGACAGGAATGGCTACACCTTC.

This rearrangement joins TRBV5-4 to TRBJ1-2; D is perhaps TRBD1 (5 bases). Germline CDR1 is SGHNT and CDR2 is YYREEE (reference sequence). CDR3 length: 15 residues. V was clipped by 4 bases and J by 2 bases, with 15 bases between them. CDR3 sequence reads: CASSQGGTANYGYTF. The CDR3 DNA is TGTGCCAGCAGCCAAGGCGGGACTGCCAACTATGGCTACACCTTC. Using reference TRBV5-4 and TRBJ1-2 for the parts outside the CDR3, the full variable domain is ETGVTQSPTHLIKTRGQQVTLRCSSQSGHNTVSWYQQALGQGPQFIFQYYREEENGRGNFPPRFSGLQFPNYSSELNVNALELDDSALYLCASSQGGTANYGYTFGSGTRLTVV.

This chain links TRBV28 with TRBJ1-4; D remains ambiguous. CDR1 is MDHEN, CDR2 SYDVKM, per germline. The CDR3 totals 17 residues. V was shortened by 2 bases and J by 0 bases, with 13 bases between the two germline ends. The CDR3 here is CASSLISGPATNEKLFF. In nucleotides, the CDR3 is TGTGCCAGCAGTTTAATCTCAGGCCCAGCAACTAATGAAAAACTGTTTTTT.

The CDR3 reads CASSPGTSTGELFF. CDR3 nucleotide sequence: TGCGCCAGCAGCCCGGGGACATCCACCGGGGAGCTGTTTTTT. This chain uses TRBV5-1 with TRBJ2-2; tentatively, D is TRBD1 (6 bases). The CDR3 length is 14 residues. Trimming cost V 4 bases and J 4 bases, with 11 bases left between them. Germline CDR1 SGHRS, CDR2 YFSETQ. The full variable domain, its missing parts supplied by reference TRBV5-1 and TRBJ2-2, is KAGVTQTPRYLIKTRGQQVTLSCSPISGHRSVSWYQQTPGQGLQFLFEYFSETQRNKGNFPGRFSGRQFSNSRSEMNVSTLELGDSALYLCASSPGTSTGELFFGEGSRLTVL.

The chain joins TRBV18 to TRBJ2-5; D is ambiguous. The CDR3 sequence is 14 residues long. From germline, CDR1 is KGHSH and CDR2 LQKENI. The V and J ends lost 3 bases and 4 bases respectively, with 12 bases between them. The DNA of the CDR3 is TGTGCCAGCTCACCGACTCTCGGTTTAGAGACCCAGTACTTC. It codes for CASSPTLGLETQYF.

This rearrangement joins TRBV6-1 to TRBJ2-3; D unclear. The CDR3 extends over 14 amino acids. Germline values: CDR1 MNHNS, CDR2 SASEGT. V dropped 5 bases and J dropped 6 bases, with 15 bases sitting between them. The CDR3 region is CASSLVEMTDTQYF. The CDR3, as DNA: TGTGCCAGCAGTCTAGTTGAGATGACTGATACGCAGTATTTT.

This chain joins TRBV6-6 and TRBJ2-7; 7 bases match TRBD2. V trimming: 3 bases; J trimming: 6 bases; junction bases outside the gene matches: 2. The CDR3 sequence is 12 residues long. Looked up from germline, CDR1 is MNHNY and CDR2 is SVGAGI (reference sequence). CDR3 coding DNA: TGTGCCAGCAGTTATTCGGGGGGCGAGCAGTACTTC. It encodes CASSYSGGEQYF.

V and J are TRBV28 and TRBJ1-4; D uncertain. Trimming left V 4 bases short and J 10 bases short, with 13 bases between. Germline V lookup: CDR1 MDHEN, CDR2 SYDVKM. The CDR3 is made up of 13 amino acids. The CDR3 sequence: CASSSYKRGKLFF. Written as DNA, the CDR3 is TGTGCCAGCAGTTCATATAAGAGAGGAAAACTGTTTTTT.

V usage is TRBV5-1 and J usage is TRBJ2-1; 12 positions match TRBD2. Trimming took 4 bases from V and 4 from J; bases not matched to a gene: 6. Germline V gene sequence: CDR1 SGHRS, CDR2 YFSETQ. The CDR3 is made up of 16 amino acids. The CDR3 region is CASSLTTSGGYNEQFF. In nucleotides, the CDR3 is TGCGCCAGCAGCCTCACGACTAGCGGGGGTTACAATGAGCAGTTCTTC.

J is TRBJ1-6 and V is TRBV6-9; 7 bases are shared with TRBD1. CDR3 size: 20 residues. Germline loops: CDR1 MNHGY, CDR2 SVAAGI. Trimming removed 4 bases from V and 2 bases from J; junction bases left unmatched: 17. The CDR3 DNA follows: TGTGCCAGCAGTTCCTTAATCCCGGGACAGAAAACTACCTATAATTCACCCCTCCACTTT. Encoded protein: CASSSLIPGQKTTYNSPLHF.

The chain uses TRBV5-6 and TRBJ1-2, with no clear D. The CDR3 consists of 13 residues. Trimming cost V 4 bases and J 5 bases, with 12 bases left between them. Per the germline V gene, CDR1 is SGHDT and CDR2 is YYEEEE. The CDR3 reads CASSPTESYGYTF. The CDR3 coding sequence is TGTGCCAGCAGCCCTACCGAATCGTATGGCTACACCTTC. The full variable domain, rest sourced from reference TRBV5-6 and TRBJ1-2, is DAGVTQSPTHLIKTRGQQVTLRCSPKSGHDTVSWYQQALGQGPQFIFQYYEEEERQRGNFPDRFSGHQFPNYSSELNVNALLLGDSALYLCASSPTESYGYTFGSGTRLTVV.

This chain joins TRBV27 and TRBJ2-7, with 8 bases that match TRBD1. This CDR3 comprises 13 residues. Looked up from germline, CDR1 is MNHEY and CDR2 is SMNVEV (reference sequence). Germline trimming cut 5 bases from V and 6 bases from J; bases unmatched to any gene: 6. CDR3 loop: CASSTSGTGEQYV. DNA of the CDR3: TGTGCCAGCAGTACCTCCGGGACAGGCGAGCAGTACGTC.

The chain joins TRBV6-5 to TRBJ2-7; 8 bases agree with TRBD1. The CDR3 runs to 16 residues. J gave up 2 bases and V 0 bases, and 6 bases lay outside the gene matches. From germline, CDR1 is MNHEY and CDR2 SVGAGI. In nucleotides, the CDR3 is TGTGCCAGCAGTTACTCGTCCCGGGACAGGACCTACGAGCAGTACTTC. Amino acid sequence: CASSYSSRDRTYEQYF.

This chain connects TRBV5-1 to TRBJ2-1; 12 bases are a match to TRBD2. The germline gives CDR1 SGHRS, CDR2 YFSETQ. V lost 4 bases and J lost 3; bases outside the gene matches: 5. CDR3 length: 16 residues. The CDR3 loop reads CASSRRLAGDYNEQFF. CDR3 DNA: TGCGCCAGCAGCCGACGACTAGCGGGGGACTACAATGAGCAGTTCTTC.

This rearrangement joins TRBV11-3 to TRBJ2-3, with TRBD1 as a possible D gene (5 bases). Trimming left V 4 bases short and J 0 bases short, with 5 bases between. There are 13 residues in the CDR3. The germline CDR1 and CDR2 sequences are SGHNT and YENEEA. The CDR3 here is CASSSGSTDTQYF. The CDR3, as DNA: TGTGCCAGCAGCTCAGGGAGCACAGATACGCAGTATTTT.

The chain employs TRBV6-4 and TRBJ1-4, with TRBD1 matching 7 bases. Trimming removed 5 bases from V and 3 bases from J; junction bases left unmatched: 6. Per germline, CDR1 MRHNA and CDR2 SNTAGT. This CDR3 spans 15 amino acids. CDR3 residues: CASSTGTEPNEKLFF. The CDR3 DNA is TGTGCCAGCAGTACCGGGACAGAGCCTAATGAAAAACTGTTTTTT.